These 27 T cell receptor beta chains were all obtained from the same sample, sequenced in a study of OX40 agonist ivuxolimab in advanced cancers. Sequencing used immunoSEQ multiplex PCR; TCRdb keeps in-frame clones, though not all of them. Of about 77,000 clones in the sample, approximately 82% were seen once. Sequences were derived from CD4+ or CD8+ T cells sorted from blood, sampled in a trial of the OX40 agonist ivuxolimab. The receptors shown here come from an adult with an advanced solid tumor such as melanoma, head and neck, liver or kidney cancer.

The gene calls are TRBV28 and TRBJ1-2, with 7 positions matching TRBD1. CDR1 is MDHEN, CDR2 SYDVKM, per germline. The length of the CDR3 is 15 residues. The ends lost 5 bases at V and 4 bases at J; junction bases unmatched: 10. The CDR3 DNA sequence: TGTGCCAGCAGTGACCCAGGGGGTCCCTTCTATGGCTACACCTTC. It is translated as CASSDPGGPFYGYTF.

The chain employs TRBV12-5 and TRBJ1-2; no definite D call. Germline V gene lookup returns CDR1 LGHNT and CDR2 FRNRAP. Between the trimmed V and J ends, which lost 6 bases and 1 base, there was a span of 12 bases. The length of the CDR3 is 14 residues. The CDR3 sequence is CASGHFPNNYGYTF. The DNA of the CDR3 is TGTGCTAGTGGCCACTTCCCTAATAACTATGGCTACACCTTC.

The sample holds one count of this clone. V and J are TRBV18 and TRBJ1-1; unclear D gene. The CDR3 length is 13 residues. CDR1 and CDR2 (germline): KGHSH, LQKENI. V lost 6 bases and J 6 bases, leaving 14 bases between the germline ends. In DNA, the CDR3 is TGTGCCAGCTCCTTTAACCCGGACGCTGAAGCTTTCTTT. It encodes CASSFNPDAEAFF.

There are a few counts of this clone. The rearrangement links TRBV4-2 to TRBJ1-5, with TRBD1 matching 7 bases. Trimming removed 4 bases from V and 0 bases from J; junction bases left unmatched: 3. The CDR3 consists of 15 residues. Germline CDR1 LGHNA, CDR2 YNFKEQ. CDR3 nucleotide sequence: TGTGCCAGCAGCCGTACAGGGGATAGCAATCAGCCCCAGCATTTT. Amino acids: CASSRTGDSNQPQHF.

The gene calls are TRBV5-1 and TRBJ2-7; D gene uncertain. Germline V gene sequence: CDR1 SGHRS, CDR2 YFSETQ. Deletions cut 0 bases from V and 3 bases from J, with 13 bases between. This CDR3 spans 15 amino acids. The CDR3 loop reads CASSLDADLGYEQYF. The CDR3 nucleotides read TGCGCCAGCAGCTTGGATGCGGATCTCGGCTACGAGCAGTACTTC.

CDR3 DNA: TGTGCCAGCAGACCCGACCTTAACTATGGCTACACCTTC. It encodes CASRPDLNYGYTF. This chain uses TRBV6-1 with TRBJ1-2; D unclear. Trimming removed 6 bases at V and 1 base at J, with 9 bases between. Germline values: CDR1 MNHNS, CDR2 SASEGT. This CDR3 has 13 residues.

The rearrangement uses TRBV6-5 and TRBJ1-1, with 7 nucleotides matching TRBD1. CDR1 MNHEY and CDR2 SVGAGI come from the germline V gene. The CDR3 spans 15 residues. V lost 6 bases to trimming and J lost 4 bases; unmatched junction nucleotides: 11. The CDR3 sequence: CASSLHRTGVTEAFF. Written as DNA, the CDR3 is TGTGCCAGCAGCCTCCACCGGACAGGCGTCACTGAAGCTTTCTTT.

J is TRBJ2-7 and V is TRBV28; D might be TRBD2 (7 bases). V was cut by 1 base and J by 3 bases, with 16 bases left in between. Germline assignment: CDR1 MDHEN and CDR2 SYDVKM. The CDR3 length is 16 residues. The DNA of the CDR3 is TGTGCCAGCAGTTTATACGGGGGGCCTTCCCTCTACGAGCAGTACTTC. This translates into CASSLYGGPSLYEQYF. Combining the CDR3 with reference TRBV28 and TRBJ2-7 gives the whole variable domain DVKVTQSSRYLVKRTGEKVFLECVQDMDHENMFWYRQDPGLGLRLIYFSYDVKMKEKGDIPEGYSVSREKKERFSLILESASTNQTSMYLCASSLYGGPSLYEQYFGPGTRLTVT.

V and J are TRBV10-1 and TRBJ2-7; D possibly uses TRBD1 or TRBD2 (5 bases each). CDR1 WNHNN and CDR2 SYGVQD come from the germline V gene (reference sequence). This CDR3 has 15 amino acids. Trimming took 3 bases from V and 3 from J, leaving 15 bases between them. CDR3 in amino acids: CASSDEDGGIYEQYF. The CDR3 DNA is TGCGCCAGCAGTGATGAGGATGGGGGAATCTACGAGCAGTACTTC.

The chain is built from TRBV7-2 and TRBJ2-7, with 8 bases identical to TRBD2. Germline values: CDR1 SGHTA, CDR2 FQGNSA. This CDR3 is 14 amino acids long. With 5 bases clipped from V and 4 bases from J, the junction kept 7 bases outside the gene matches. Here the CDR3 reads CASSAGTRTYEQYF. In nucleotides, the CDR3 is TGTGCCAGCAGCGCCGGGACTAGGACATACGAGCAGTACTTC.

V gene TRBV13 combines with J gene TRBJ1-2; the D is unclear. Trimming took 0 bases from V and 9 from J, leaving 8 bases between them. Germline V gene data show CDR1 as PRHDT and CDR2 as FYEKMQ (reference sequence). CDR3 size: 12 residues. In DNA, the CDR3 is TGTGCCAGCAGCTTAGGAGGGAGGAGCTACACCTTC. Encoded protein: CASSLGGRSYTF. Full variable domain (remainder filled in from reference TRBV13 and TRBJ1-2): AAGVIQSPRHLIKEKRETATLKCYPIPRHDTVYWYQQGPGQDPQFLISFYEKMQSDKGSIPDRFSAQQFSDYHSELNMSSLELGDSALYFCASSLGGRSYTFGSGTRLTVV.

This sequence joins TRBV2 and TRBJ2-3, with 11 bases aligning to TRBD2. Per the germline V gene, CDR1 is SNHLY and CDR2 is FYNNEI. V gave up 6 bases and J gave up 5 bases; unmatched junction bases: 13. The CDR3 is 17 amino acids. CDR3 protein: CASSPEVLAGGRDTQYF. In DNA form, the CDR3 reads TGTGCCAGCAGCCCCGAGGTGCTAGCGGGAGGTAGAGATACGCAGTATTTT.

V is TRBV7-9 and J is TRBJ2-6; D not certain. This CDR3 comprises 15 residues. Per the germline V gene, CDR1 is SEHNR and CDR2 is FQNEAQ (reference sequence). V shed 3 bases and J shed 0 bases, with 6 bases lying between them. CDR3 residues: CASSLQSSGANVLTF. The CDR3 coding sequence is TGTGCCAGCAGCTTGCAGAGCTCTGGGGCCAACGTCCTGACTTTC.

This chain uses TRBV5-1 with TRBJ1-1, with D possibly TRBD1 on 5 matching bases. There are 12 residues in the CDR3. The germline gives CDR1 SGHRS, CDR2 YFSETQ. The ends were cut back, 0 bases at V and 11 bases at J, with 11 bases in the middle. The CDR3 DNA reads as TGCGCCAGCAGCTTGGGCGGGGGAAAGGCTTTCTTT. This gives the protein CASSLGGGKAFF.

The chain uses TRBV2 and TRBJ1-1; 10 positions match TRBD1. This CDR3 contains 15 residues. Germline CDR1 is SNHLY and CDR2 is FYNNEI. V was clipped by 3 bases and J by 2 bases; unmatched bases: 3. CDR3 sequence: CASSDDRGRNTEAFF. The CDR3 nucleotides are TGTGCCAGCAGTGATGACAGGGGGCGTAACACTGAAGCTTTCTTT.

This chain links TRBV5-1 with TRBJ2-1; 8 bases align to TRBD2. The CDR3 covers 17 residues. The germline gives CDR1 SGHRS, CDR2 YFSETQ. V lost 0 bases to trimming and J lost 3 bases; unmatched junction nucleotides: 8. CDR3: CASSLVSGGRNYNEQFF. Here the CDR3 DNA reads TGCGCCAGCAGCTTGGTGTCGGGCGGGAGGAACTACAATGAGCAGTTCTTC.

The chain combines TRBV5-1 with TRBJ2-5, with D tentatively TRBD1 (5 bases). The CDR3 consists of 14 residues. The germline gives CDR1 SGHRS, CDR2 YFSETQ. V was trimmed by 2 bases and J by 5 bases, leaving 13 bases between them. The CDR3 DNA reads TGCGCCAGCAGCTTTAAGACAGACGGGGAGACCCAGTACTTC. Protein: CASSFKTDGETQYF. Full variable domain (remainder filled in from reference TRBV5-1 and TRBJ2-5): KAGVTQTPRYLIKTRGQQVTLSCSPISGHRSVSWYQQTPGQGLQFLFEYFSETQRNKGNFPGRFSGRQFSNSRSEMNVSTLELGDSALYLCASSFKTDGETQYFGPGTRLLVL.

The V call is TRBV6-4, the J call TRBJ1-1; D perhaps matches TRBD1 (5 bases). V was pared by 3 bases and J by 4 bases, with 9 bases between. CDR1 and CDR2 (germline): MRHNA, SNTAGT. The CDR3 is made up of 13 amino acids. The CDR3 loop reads CASSEGEGTEAFF. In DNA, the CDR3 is TGTGCCAGCAGTGAGGGGGAGGGCACTGAAGCTTTCTTT.

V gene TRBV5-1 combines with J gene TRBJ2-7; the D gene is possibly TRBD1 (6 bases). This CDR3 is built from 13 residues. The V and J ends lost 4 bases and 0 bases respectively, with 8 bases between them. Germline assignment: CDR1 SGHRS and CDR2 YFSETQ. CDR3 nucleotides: TGCGCCAGCAGCAAGGACAGCTCCTACGAGCAGTACTTC. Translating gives CASSKDSSYEQYF.

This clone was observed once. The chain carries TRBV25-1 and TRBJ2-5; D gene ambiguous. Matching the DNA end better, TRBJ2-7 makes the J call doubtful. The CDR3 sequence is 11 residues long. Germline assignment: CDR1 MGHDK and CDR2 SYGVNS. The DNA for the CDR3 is TGTGCCAGCAGTGAATTCGACGAGCAGTACTTC. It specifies CASSEFDEQYF.

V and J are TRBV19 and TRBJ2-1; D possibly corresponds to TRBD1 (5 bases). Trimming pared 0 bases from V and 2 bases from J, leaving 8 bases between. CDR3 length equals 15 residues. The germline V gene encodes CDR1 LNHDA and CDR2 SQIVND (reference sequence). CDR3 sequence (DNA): TGTGCCAGTAGTATAGAAGGGGAAGCCTACAATGAGCAGTTCTTC. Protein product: CASSIEGEAYNEQFF. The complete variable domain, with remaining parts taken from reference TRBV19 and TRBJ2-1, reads DGGITQSPKYLFRKEGQNVTLSCEQNLNHDAMYWYRQDPGQGLRLIYYSQIVNDFQKGDIAEGYSVSREKKESFPLTVTSAQKNPTAFYLCASSIEGEAYNEQFFGPGTRLTVL.

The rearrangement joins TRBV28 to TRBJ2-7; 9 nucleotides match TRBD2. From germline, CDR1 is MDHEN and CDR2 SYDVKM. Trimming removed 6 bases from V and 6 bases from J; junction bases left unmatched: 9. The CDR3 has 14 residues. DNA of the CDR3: TGTGCCAGCAGGCTAGCGGGGACTGGGAGCGAGCAGTACTTC. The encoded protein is CASRLAGTGSEQYF.

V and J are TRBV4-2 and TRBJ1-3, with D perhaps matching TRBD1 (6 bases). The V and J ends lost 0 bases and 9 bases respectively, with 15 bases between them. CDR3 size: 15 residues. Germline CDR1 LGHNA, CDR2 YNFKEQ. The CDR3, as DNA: TGTGCCAGCAGCCAAGAGCCAGGGGTGGATAGCACCATATATTTT. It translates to CASSQEPGVDSTIYF.

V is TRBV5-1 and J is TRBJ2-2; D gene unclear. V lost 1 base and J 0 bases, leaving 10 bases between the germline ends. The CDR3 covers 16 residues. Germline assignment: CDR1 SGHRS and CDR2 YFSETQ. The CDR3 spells CASSLLAVANTGELFF. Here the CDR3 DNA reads TGCGCCAGCAGCTTGTTGGCGGTAGCGAACACCGGGGAGCTGTTTTTT.

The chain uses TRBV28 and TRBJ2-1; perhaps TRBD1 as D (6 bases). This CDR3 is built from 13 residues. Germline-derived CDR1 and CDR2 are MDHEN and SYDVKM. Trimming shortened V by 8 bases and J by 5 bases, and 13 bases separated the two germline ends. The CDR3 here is CASEAGDNNEQFF. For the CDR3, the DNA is TGTGCCAGCGAGGCAGGGGATAACAATGAGCAGTTCTTC.

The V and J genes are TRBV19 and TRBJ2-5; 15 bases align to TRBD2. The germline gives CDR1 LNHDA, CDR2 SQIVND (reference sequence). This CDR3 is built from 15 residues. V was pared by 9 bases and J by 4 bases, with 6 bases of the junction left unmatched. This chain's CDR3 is CASARGLAGGETQYF. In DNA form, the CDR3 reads TGTGCCAGCGCGAGGGGACTAGCGGGAGGAGAGACCCAGTACTTC.

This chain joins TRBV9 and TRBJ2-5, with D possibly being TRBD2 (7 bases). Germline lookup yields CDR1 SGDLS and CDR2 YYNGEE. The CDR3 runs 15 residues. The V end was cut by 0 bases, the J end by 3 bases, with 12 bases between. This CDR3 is CASSVGQGGEETQYF. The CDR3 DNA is TGTGCCAGCAGCGTAGGACAAGGGGGGGAAGAGACCCAGTACTTC.